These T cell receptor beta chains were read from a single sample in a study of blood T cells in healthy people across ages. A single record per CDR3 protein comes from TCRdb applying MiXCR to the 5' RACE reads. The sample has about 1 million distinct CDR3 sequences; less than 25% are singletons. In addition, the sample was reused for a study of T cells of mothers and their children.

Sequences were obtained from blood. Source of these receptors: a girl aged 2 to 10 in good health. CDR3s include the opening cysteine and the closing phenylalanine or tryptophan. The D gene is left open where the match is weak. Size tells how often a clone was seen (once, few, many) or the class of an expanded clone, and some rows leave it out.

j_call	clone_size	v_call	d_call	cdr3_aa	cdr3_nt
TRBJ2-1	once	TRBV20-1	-	CSIPVPLSYNEQFF	TGCAGTATCCCCGTCCCACTTTCCTACAATGAGCAGTTCTTC
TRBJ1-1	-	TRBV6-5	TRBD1	CASTYATGMNTEAFF	TGTGCCAGCACCTACGCGACAGGGATGAACACTGAAGCTTTCTTT
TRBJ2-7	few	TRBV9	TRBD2	CASSGTSAYEQYF	TGTGCCAGCAGCGGGACTAGCGCATACGAGCAGTACTTC
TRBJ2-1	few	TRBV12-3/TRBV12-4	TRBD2	CASRYPGLASNEQFF	TGTGCCAGCAGATACCCGGGACTAGCCTCCAATGAGCAGTTCTTC
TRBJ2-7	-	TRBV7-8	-	CASSFDITPYEQYF	TGTGCCAGCAGCTTTGACATTACCCCATACGAGCAGTACTTC
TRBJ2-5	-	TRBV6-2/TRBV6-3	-	CASSLEPYETGLFF	TGTGCCAGCAGTTTAGAGCCCTACGAAACAGGGTTGTTCTTC
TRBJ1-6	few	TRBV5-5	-	CASSPGVLQEVHF	TGTGCCAGCAGCCCGGGAGTCCTACAAGAGGTCCACTTT
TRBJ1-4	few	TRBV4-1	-	CASSQADVLPEKLFF	TGCGCCAGCAGCCAAGCGGACGTGCTCCCTGAAAAACTGTTTTTT
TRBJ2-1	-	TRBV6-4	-	CASSDKADYNEQFF	TGTGCCAGCAGTGACAAGGCGGACTACAATGAGCAGTTCTTC
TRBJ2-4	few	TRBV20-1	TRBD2	CSARALAAAKNIQYF	TGCAGTGCTAGAGCGCTAGCGGCCGCCAAAAACATTCAGTACTTC
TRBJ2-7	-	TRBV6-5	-	CASSYSNRGEQYF	TGTGCCAGCAGTTACTCGAATCGGGGCGAGCAGTACTTC
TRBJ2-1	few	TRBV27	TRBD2	CASKLAGGDWAEQFF	TGTGCCAGCAAGTTGGCGGGAGGAGACTGGGCTGAGCAGTTCTTC
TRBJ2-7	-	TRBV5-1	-	CASGSLGDDEQYF	TGCGCCAGCGGCTCACTAGGGGATGACGAGCAGTACTTC
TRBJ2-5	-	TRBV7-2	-	CASSWGGTGTRETQYF	TGTGCCAGCAGCTGGGGGGGAACAGGGACAAGAGAGACCCAGTACTTC
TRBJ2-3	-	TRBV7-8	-	CASSVRLAASTDTQYF	TGTGCCAGCAGCGTAAGATTAGCGGCTAGCACAGATACGCAGTATTTT
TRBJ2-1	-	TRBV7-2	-	CASSLLVWDTLFF	TGTGCCAGCAGCTTATTAGTGTGGGACACCCTGTTCTTC
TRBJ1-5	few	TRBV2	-	CASSDLGARRHF	TGTGCCAGCAGTGATCTAGGGGCCCGCCGGCATTTT
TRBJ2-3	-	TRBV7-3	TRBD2	CASSLISGTTDTQYF	TGTGCCAGCAGCCTCATTAGCGGGACCACAGATACGCAGTATTTT
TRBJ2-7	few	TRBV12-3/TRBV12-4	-	CASSLRQRSYEQYF	TGTGCCAGCAGTTTAAGACAGCGCAGCTACGAGCAGTACTTC
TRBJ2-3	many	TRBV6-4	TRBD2	CASSDSSGGADTQYF	TGTGCCAGCAGTGACTCTAGCGGGGGCGCAGATACGCAGTATTTT
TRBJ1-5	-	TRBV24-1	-	CATSRGGDQPQHF	TGTGCCACCAGTCGAGGCGGGGATCAGCCCCAGCATTTT
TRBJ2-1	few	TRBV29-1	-	CSVARRLGDNEQFF	TGCAGCGTTGCACGGCGCCTAGGGGACAATGAGCAGTTCTTC
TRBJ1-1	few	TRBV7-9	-	CASGVIGADTEAFF	TGTGCCAGTGGAGTGATTGGGGCGGACACTGAAGCTTTCTTT
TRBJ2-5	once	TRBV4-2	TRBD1	CASSPIQGGQETQYF	TGTGCCAGCAGCCCCATACAGGGGGGCCAAGAGACCCAGTACTTC
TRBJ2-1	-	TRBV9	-	CASRGDTLHNEQFF	TGTGCCAGCAGGGGGGACACATTGCACAATGAGCAGTTCTTC
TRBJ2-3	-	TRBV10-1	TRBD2	CASSMRLAGEDTQYF	TGCGCCAGCAGCATGCGACTAGCGGGAGAAGATACGCAGTATTTT
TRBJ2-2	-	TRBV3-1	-	CASSQDYPNTGELFF	TGTGCCAGCAGCCAGGACTACCCGAACACCGGGGAGCTGTTTTTT
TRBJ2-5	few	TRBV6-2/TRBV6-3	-	CASSRTSFTETQYF	TGTGCCAGCAGTCGCACTAGTTTTACAGAGACCCAGTACTTC
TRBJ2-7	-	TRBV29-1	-	CSARRLDRGEQYF	TGCAGCGCGCGGCGACTAGATAGAGGCGAGCAGTACTTC
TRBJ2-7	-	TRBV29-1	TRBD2	CSVEVLAETYEQYF	TGCAGCGTTGAGGTGCTAGCGGAGACCTACGAGCAGTACTTC
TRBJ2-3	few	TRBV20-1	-	CSASQPVYRTDTQYF	TGCAGTGCTAGCCAGCCGGTCTACCGCACAGATACGCAGTATTTT
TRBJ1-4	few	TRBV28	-	CASSTGLEKLFF	TGTGCCAGCAGTACGGGCCTTGAAAAACTGTTTTTT
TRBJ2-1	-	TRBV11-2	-	CASSSSTRGYNEQFF	TGTGCCAGCAGCTCGTCGACCCGGGGCTACAATGAGCAGTTCTTC
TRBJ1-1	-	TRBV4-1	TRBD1	CASSQAPGTGNTEAFF	TGCGCCAGCAGCCAAGCCCCGGGGACAGGGAACACTGAAGCTTTCTTT
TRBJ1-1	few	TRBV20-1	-	CSTGRGQANTEAFF	TGCAGTACGGGTCGGGGGCAGGCTAACACTGAAGCTTTCTTT
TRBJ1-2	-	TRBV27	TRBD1	CASSTLDRGVYGYTF	TGTGCCAGCAGTACCCTCGACAGGGGTGTCTATGGCTACACCTTC
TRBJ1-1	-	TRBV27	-	CASSLAGSVNTEAFF	TGTGCCAGCAGTTTAGCTGGTTCGGTGAACACTGAAGCTTTCTTT
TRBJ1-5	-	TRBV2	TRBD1	CASRNNRGSMESNQPQHF	TGTGCCAGCAGAAATAACAGGGGATCGATGGAAAGCAATCAGCCCCAGCATTTT
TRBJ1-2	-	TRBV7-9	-	CASSLQGGSDYGYTF	TGTGCCAGCAGCTTGCAGGGAGGGAGTGACTATGGCTACACCTTC
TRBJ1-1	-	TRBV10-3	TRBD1	CATTGATEAFF	TGTGCCACAACAGGGGCTACTGAAGCTTTCTTT
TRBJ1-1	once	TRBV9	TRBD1	CASSTRTGEAAFF	TGTGCCAGCAGCACCCGGACAGGGGAGGCGGCTTTCTTT
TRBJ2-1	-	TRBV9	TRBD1	CASSDRDREDYEQFF	TGTGCCAGCAGCGACCGGGACAGGGAAGATTATGAGCAGTTCTTC
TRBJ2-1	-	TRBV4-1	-	CASSPERVALESPYNEQFF	TGCGCCAGCAGCCCGGAACGGGTTGCTTTGGAGAGCCCCTACAATGAGCAGTTCTTC
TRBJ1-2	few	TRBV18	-	CASLLLLDDCGYTF	TGTGCCAGCTTACTGTTATTGGATGACTGTGGCTACACCTTC
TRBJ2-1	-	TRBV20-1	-	CSASPKGGRDRLSYNEQFF	TGCAGTGCTAGTCCTAAAGGGGGGCGAGACAGGTTGTCCTACAATGAGCAGTTCTTC
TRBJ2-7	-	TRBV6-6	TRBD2	CASSLLGGAGYEQYF	TGTGCCAGCAGTCTGCTTGGGGGAGCGGGATACGAGCAGTACTTC
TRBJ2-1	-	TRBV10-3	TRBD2	CAIGGGRRNEQFF	TGTGCCATCGGGGGCGGGAGGAGGAATGAGCAGTTCTTC
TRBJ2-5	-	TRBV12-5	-	CASGPAREETQYF	TGTGCTAGTGGTCCTGCGCGGGAAGAGACCCAGTACTTC
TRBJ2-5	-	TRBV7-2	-	CASSDKQGSETQYF	TGTGCCAGCAGCGATAAACAGGGATCGGAGACCCAGTACTTC
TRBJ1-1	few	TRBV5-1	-	CASSSRTGMNTEAFF	TGCGCCAGCAGCTCACGTACGGGTATGAACACTGAAGCTTTCTTT
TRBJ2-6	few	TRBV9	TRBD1	CASSVSIGTGVSGANVLTF	TGTGCCAGCAGCGTATCTATTGGGACAGGTGTCTCTGGGGCCAACGTCCTGACTTTC
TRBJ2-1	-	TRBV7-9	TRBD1	CASSFSGTGEYNEQFF	TGTGCCAGCAGCTTCTCCGGGACAGGAGAGTACAATGAGCAGTTCTTC